This T cell receptor beta chain is drawn from a study of tumor and adjacent non-tumor tissue in lung cancer. The CDR3 extends over 15 amino acids. Germline loops: CDR1 MNHEY, CDR2 SVGEGT. A modified ARM-PCR protocol with three rounds of nested PCR amplified TCRbeta. MiXCR, run by TCRdb on the multiplex PCR reads, gives a single entry per CDR3 protein. Here the sample spans 80,000 or so distinct CDR3 sequences, 70% to 90% being singletons. As concerns this clonotype: The junction departs from the called germline gene at one end, perhaps through a read error.

This sample's RNA came from whole unsorted tissue. The normal lung tissue was taken more than 3 cm from the tumor edge. The genes are TRBV6-2 or TRBV6-3 and TRBJ2-3; 8 positions match TRBD2. The sample was distant non-tumor lung tissue. The origin of this receptor is a man aged 55-75 years with non-small cell lung cancer. The CDR3, as DNA: TGTGCTAGCAGTAGCAGGGGAGCGGGAGAAGATACGCAGTATTTT. Residues: CASSSRGAGEDTQYF.